Presented here are 20 T cell receptor beta chains from one specimen sequenced in a study of blood T cell repertoires in COVID-19. Repertoires were generated with immunoSEQ multiplex PCR, while TCRdb's copy carries only in-frame clones and drops some. The sample consists of about 210,000 clones, roughly 88% of them appearing once. The source material was PBMCs or T cells enriched from blood (not recorded which). The origin of the receptors is a man in his forties with acute COVID-19.

In nucleotides, the CDR3 is TGTGCCAGCAGCTCGGGACAGATAGGCACTGAAGCTTTCTTT. Translation gives CASSSGQIGTEAFF. The chain links TRBV7-3 to TRBJ1-1; 7 nucleotides align to TRBD1. With 4 bases clipped from V and 4 bases from J, the junction kept 6 bases outside the gene matches. The CDR3 consists of 14 residues. Germline CDR1 and CDR2: SGHTA and FQGTGA.

This chain joins TRBV6-5 and TRBJ2-7, with TRBD2 identical over 10 bases. With V trimmed by 7 bases and J by 5 bases, 8 bases remained unmatched. Germline lookup yields CDR1 MNHEY and CDR2 SVGAGI. The CDR3 is 14 amino acids. The CDR3 reads CASNKLAGIDEQYF. The CDR3 region has the DNA TGTGCCAGCAATAAACTAGCGGGAATCGACGAGCAGTACTTC.

The genes are TRBV6-5 and TRBJ1-1; no reliable D call. The CDR3 sequence is 14 residues long. V dropped 0 bases and J dropped 3 bases, with 8 bases sitting between them. CDR1 MNHEY and CDR2 SVGAGI come from the germline V gene. The CDR3 DNA reads TGTGCCAGCAGTTACTCGAACAGCTACACTGAAGCTTTCTTT. Protein: CASSYSNSYTEAFF.

V usage is TRBV11-2 and J usage is TRBJ2-5; D is perhaps TRBD2 (5 bases). The germline V gene has CDR1 SGHAT and CDR2 FQNNGV. The V end was cut by 5 bases, the J end by 5 bases, with 15 bases between. The CDR3 totals 14 residues. This CDR3 reads CASSHTRGSETQYF. For the CDR3, the DNA is TGTGCCAGCAGCCATACTCGAGGGTCGGAGACCCAGTACTTC.

The chain is built from TRBV19 and TRBJ2-2; 7 bases line up with TRBD2. In germline, CDR1 is LNHDA, CDR2 SQIVND (reference sequence). This CDR3 has 15 residues. V was clipped by 10 bases and J by 7 bases; unmatched bases: 15. The CDR3 DNA is TGTGCCACTATCCTCCGTGCGGGAGAGGTCGGGGAGCTGTTTTTT. Residues: CATILRAGEVGELFF.

The chain links TRBV6-5 to TRBJ2-7, with TRBD1 matching 10 bases. Per germline, CDR1 MNHEY and CDR2 SVGAGI. The trim removed 4 bases at V and 5 bases at J, leaving 11 bases unmatched. There are 16 residues in the CDR3. For the CDR3, the DNA is TGTGCCAGCAGTTCGGACTCCGGGACAGGGGTCAACGAGCAGTACTTC. This sequence encodes CASSSDSGTGVNEQYF.

This clone has just a few counts. The CDR3 region has the DNA TGCGCCAGCAGCGCGGGGGCATACGATGAGCAGTTCTTC. Translation: CASSAGAYDEQFF. The genes are TRBV5-1 and TRBJ2-1, with D perhaps matching TRBD2 (7 bases). The V gene lost 4 bases and the J gene lost 8 bases, with 13 bases spanning the gap. The CDR3 has 13 residues. CDR1 and CDR2 from the germline V gene are SGHRS and YFSETQ. Using reference TRBV5-1 and TRBJ2-1 for the parts outside the CDR3, the full variable domain is KAGVTQTPRYLIKTRGQQVTLSCSPISGHRSVSWYQQTPGQGLQFLFEYFSETQRNKGNFPGRFSGRQFSNSRSEMNVSTLELGDSALYLCASSAGAYDEQFFGPGTRLTVL.

V gene TRBV14 combines with J gene TRBJ1-1; D gene unclear. The germline V gene has CDR1 SGHDN and CDR2 FVKESK. The CDR3 has 12 residues. The germline V and J ends were trimmed by 5 bases and 0 bases, with 4 bases remaining between them. CDR3 residues: CASSALNTEAFF. The CDR3 nucleotides read TGTGCCAGCAGCGCGCTGAACACTGAAGCTTTCTTT.

The chain couples TRBV27 to TRBJ1-1; D not resolved. CDR1 MNHEY and CDR2 SMNVEV come from the germline V gene (reference sequence). V was shortened by 3 bases and J by 1 base, with 6 bases between the two germline ends. The CDR3 length is 13 residues. The CDR3 sequence: CASSFRRNTEAFF. The CDR3 nucleotides read TGTGCCAGCAGTTTCCGGAGGAACACTGAAGCTTTCTTT.

V and J are TRBV27 and TRBJ2-1; TRBD2 matches at 12 bases. This CDR3 is built from 17 residues. The germline gives CDR1 MNHEY, CDR2 SMNVEV (reference sequence). V dropped 7 bases and J dropped 4; count of bases not matched to a gene: 11. The CDR3 loop reads CASTARLAGASYNEQFF. In nucleotides, the CDR3 is TGTGCCAGCACCGCCAGACTAGCGGGGGCGAGTTACAATGAGCAGTTCTTC.

The chain couples TRBV12-3 or TRBV12-4 to TRBJ2-1; a weak D match, TRBD2 (6 bases). The CDR3 covers 12 residues. Trimming pared 8 bases from V and 4 bases from J, leaving 9 bases between. CDR3 in amino acids: CASLSGYNEQFF. DNA for the CDR3: TGTGCCAGCCTTAGCGGATACAATGAGCAGTTCTTC.

The chain links TRBV27 to TRBJ1-1, with 7 bases that match TRBD1. CDR3 length: 15 amino acids. Looked up from germline, CDR1 is MNHEY and CDR2 is SMNVEV (reference sequence). V gave up 6 bases and J gave up 0 bases; unmatched junction bases: 7. The CDR3: CASSPGQVVNTEAFF. For the CDR3, the DNA is TGTGCCAGCAGCCCTGGACAGGTGGTGAACACTGAAGCTTTCTTT.

This clone turned up a few times. The CDR3, as DNA: TGTGCCAGCAGTGAACTAGCGGGCAGCTACGAGCAGTACTTC. As protein: CASSELAGSYEQYF. The chain couples TRBV2 to TRBJ2-7, with 8 bases aligning to TRBD2. The CDR3 sequence is 14 residues long. Germline lookup yields CDR1 SNHLY and CDR2 FYNNEI. Trimming cost V 2 bases and J 3 bases; bases outside gene matches: 3.

V gene TRBV4-1 combines with J gene TRBJ1-4; D gene ambiguous. The V and J ends lost 5 bases and 8 bases respectively, with 12 bases between them. The length of the CDR3 is 13 residues. Germline V gene lookup returns CDR1 MGHRA and CDR2 YSYEKL. CDR3 sequence: CASSLRHPEKLFF. The CDR3 DNA reads as TGCGCCAGCAGCTTGCGACACCCGGAAAAACTGTTTTTT.

This clone was picked up one time. This chain links TRBV9 with TRBJ2-7; 9 bases fit TRBD2. The CDR3 sequence is 16 residues long. Trimming took 0 bases from V and 7 from J; bases not matched to a gene: 11. CDR1 is SGDLS, CDR2 YYNGEE, per germline. The CDR3 bases are TGTGCCAGCAGCGTAGGTGACACAGCGGGGGGTTTGGAGCAGTACTTC. Residues: CASSVGDTAGGLEQYF.

V usage is TRBV7-3 and J usage is TRBJ2-7; TRBD1 is a possible D gene (6 bases). Germline CDR1 reads SGHTA; CDR2 reads FQGTGA. The CDR3 contains 15 residues. V gave up 3 bases and J gave up 6 bases, with 18 bases separating them. The CDR3 DNA is TGTGCCAGCAGCTTCGGAACAGGGATCCTATCCGAGCAGTACTTC. This sequence encodes CASSFGTGILSEQYF.

V gene TRBV4-3 combines with J gene TRBJ2-1; D possibly corresponds to TRBD2 (6 bases). The CDR3 length is 16 residues. Germline assignment: CDR1 LGHNA and CDR2 YSLEER. Trimming left V 4 bases short and J 8 bases short, with 21 bases between. CDR3 in amino acids: CASSLETRGGYDEQFF. The CDR3 DNA reads as TGCGCCAGCAGCCTCGAGACTAGAGGCGGTTATGATGAGCAGTTCTTC.

The chain couples TRBV6-5 to TRBJ2-4; D is possibly TRBD2 (6 bases). The CDR3 contains 15 residues. Germline V lookup: CDR1 MNHEY, CDR2 SVGAGI. V lost 2 bases and J 4 bases, leaving 12 bases between the germline ends. The CDR3 sequence: CASSYVPGRKNIQYF. As DNA, the CDR3 is TGTGCCAGCAGTTACGTTCCAGGGAGGAAAAACATTCAGTACTTC.

V usage is TRBV14 and J usage is TRBJ2-7; no definite D call. This CDR3 has 16 amino acids. V was trimmed by 1 base and J by 1 base, leaving 14 bases between them. Germline V lookup: CDR1 SGHDN, CDR2 FVKESK. For the CDR3, the DNA is TGTGCCAGCAGCCAAGGTGAGACAAGGATATCCTACGAGCAGTACTTC. Amino acid sequence: CASSQGETRISYEQYF.

The rearrangement uses TRBV2 and TRBJ2-2; 10 bases map to TRBD2. CDR3 length: 14 residues. V lost 8 bases and J lost 7; bases outside the gene matches: 7. Germline V gene data show CDR1 as SNHLY and CDR2 as FYNNEI. CDR3: CASGTSDPGGELFF. The CDR3 coding sequence is TGTGCCAGCGGGACTAGCGACCCAGGCGGGGAGCTGTTTTTT.